The TCR beta chain described here comes from a study of blood T cell repertoires in COVID-19. Overall study context: Acute and convalescent COVID-19 specimens originated in the United States, Italy and Spain. T cells, B-cell-depleted T cells, or PBMCs supplied cDNA or gDNA.

Clones were sequenced by immunoSEQ multiplex PCR, and TCRdb holds only the in-frame ones, with some missing. Of about 120,000 clones listed, nearly 80% are singletons. This CDR3 region has 16 residues. CDR1 is SEHNR and CDR2 is FQNEAQ in the germline V gene (reference sequence). Trimming pared 0 bases from V and 8 bases from J, leaving 14 bases between. The clonotype comes from a woman older than 75 with active or convalescent COVID-19. This chain uses TRBV7-9 with TRBJ1-6; no clear D. Material: peripheral blood. CDR3 sequence reads: CASSLAPGSRDSPLHF. The CDR3, as DNA: TGTGCCAGCAGCTTAGCGCCGGGGTCGCGCGATTCACCCCTCCACTTT.